The clone carrying this T cell receptor (beta chain) was seen at least ten times. TCR beta CDR3 regions were amplified from RNA transcripts. HTBI primers were employed in first-round RT-PCR, then a second-round multiplex PCR followed. TCRdb fed the multiplex PCR reads into MiXCR, producing one record per CDR3 protein. The sample has approximately 700,000 distinct CDR3 sequences, 40% seen once; the top ten hold approximately 43%. This entry belongs to a study of Graves' ophthalmopathy and Graves' hyperthyroidism. Trimming shortened V by 5 bases and J by 7 bases, and 11 bases separated the two germline ends. The length of the CDR3 is 12 residues. Germline V gene lookup returns CDR1 SGHAT and CDR2 FQNNGV.

The sample taken for sequencing was peripheral blood. This chain uses TRBV11-2 with TRBJ1-2; D remains unclear. This sequence was found in an adult man with Graves' ophthalmopathy. The CDR3 is CASSQYVSGYTF. DNA for the CDR3: TGTGCCAGCAGCCAATATGTCAGTGGCTACACCTTC.